The present T cell receptor beta chain was sequenced within a study of response to subunit inactivated influenza vaccine (dated by TCRdb to the late 2010s). Some background on the complete study: Deep quantitative T cell receptor repertoire profiling was used in the study to track responses to a trivalent subunit inactivated influenza vaccine.

The CDR3 holds 14 amino acids from the cysteine to the phenylalanine. Only the CDR3 DNA stays, 42 bases, in frame from base 1. V sheds 3 bases and J sheds 5 bases, leaving 11 bases between their ends. CDR1 and CDR2, looked up from the germline V gene, are MNHEY and SVGEGT. General conclusions and limits of the study: The authors suggested that each seasonal influenza vaccination may recruit only a limited number of new T cells.

Library preparation used RT-PCR. Instrument used: Illumina HiSeq 2500. The raw public reads went through TCRdb reprocessing: fastp at Q25, MiXCR clone calling, in-frame beta chains kept. When rows share a CDR3 protein, they turn into one entry using the most common DNA and genes. The sample table shows about 570,000 distinct CDR3 sequences, and about 11% are seen once. The biggest ten clones account for 8% to 13% of the sample. A few counts support this clonotype. The specificity of this receptor is unknown. No clone much larger than this one lies a single base away; base qualities are absent. This sample also appeared in a second study, on T cells expressing NK-cell markers. That second publication adds: TCR beta cDNA libraries were made by 5'RACE template switching that added a universal primer site and unique molecular identifiers. Three sorted T-cell subsets (CD3+CD56+NKG2C+, CD3+CD56+NKG2C- and CD3+CD56-NKG2C+) from fewer than 10 donors had their TCR beta-chain repertoires profiled. Of the eight sequenced donors, seven were found to be HCMV-seropositive and one was found to be HCMV-seronegative. In several experiments an anti-gammadeltaTCR antibody was added to restrict sorting to alphabetaTCR-expressing T cells. In more than five donors, the dominant CD3+CD56+NKG2C+ clonotypes were found to rank among the top 10 CD8+ clonotypes and to make up 1.0-7.0% of CD8+ T cells. Those dominant clonotypes were again the most abundant among CD3+CD56-NKG2C+ cells in a few donors, at roughly 28.3-60.1%. Whether the expanded NKG2C-expressing T cell clones were specific for HCMV antigens remained unclear. All eight donors whose samples were sequenced were randomly selected healthy volunteers, three of them men and five women. HCMV-specific IgG was detected in serum with a commercial ELISA kit to determine HCMV serostatus. Ficoll density gradient centrifugation was used to isolate peripheral blood mononuclear cells from blood. Bulk peripheral blood T-cell repertoires were additionally sequenced from unsorted PBMC for 5 or 6 donors. Synthesis of cDNA was primed from the TCR beta constant segment and was followed by two consecutive PCR amplification steps. Libraries were sequenced as 2 x 150 bp reads on Illumina HiSeq 2000/2500, MiSeq or NextSeq. Reads were demultiplexed and grouped by UMI with MIGEC, and clonotypes were assembled and quantified with MiTCR. To exclude erroneous sequences, only TCR cDNA sequences supported by at least two reads were retained. The tcR package was used for downstream repertoire analysis, with clonotypes matched between fractions based on CDR3 nucleotide sequence plus V segment. VDJmatch was used to annotate antigen specificity against VDJdb, with one amino acid substitution in CDR3 allowed.

Specimen: PBMCs from blood, collected on the day of vaccination. This TCR derives from a man between 50 and 59 years old who received an inactivated influenza vaccine. Donor details come from another sample of the same person, matched by shared clones. The chain uses TRBV6-2 or TRBV6-3 and TRBJ2-1, with TRBD2 as a weak D call on 6 bases. CDR3 reads: CASSYRAGHNEQFF. The DNA reads TGTGCCAGCAGTTATAGGGCGGGACACAATGAGCAGTTCTTC.